The 30 T cell receptor beta chains below come from one sample, sequenced in a study of blood T cells in healthy people across ages. Primed by a sample-barcoded 5' primer and a J-beta primer mix, a second PCR proceeded for about 7 to 11 cycles. Each CDR3 protein is one row after TCRdb ran MiXCR on the 5' RACE reads. The data show around 1.5 million distinct CDR3 sequences, roughly 60% seen once. The sequenced sample was blood. The receptors were sampled from a man between 18 and 35 years old in good health.

This chain joins TRBV28 and TRBJ2-7, with D tentatively TRBD2 (5 bases). This CDR3 has 13 amino acids. Germline CDR1 is MDHEN and CDR2 is SYDVKM. V was pared by 5 bases and J by 7 bases, with 15 bases between. CDR3 in DNA: TGTGCCAGCAGTGATGCAGGAGGCTATGAGCAGTACTTC. This codes for CASSDAGGYEQYF.

The chain employs TRBV20-1 and TRBJ2-1, with D uncertain. The CDR3 is 13 amino acids. Deletions cut 6 bases from V and 3 bases from J, with 12 bases between. Germline CDR1 DFQATT, CDR2 SNEGSKA (reference sequence). The CDR3 sequence is CSALRVDYNEQFF. The DNA for the CDR3 is TGCAGTGCCCTCCGAGTAGACTACAATGAGCAGTTCTTC.

As regards this clonotype: Mismatch with germline at one junction end may stem from a read error. The gene calls are TRBV28 and TRBJ2-1, with D unresolved. Germline V gene lookup returns CDR1 MDHEN and CDR2 SYDVKM. This CDR3 contains 12 residues. CDR3 residues: CTSSDNPPEQFF. CDR3 DNA sequence: TGTACCAGCAGTGATAACCCCCCTGAGCAGTTCTTC.

J is TRBJ2-4 and V is TRBV27; D may be TRBD1 (5 bases). The end of the DNA is better explained by TRBJ2-7, so the J call may be wrong. Germline values: CDR1 MNHEY, CDR2 SMNVEV (reference sequence). The CDR3 totals 11 residues. The CDR3 loop is CAYRAGYEQYF. The CDR3, as DNA: TGTGCCTACCGAGCAGGGTACGAGCAGTACTTC.

The J gene is TRBJ1-2, the V gene TRBV21-1. TRBV21-1 is recorded as a pseudogene. The CDR3 has 17 residues. This CDR3 is CASSKPRSRARSYGYTF. CDR3 DNA: TGTGCCAGCAGCAAACCCCGTAGTAGGGCAAGGTCCTATGGCTACACCTTC.

This clonotype was detected only a few times. The rearrangement joins TRBV10-3 to TRBJ2-6; 16 nucleotides match TRBD2. The CDR3 is 19 residues long. The V gene end was trimmed by 4 bases and the J gene end by 3 bases; junction bases not matched to a gene: 6. Germline V CDR1 and CDR2: ENHRY, SYGVKD. Here the CDR3 DNA reads TGTGCCATCAGTGCTGGGACTAGCGGGAGGGCTATTGGGGCCAACGTCCTGACTTTC. It encodes CAISAGTSGRAIGANVLTF.

This clonotype was observed a single time. The chain employs TRBV7-8 and TRBJ2-1; 15 bases are shared with TRBD2. The junction had 4 bases not matched to a gene; V was cut back by 4 bases and J by 0 bases. Germline V gene lookup returns CDR1 SGHVS and CDR2 FQNEAQ. The CDR3 is made up of 18 amino acids. In DNA, the CDR3 is TGTGCCAGCAGCTACGGACTAGCGGGGGGGAGCTCCTACAATGAGCAGTTCTTC. This translates into CASSYGLAGGSSYNEQFF. The full variable domain, in which reference TRBV7-8 and TRBJ2-1 provide the parts outside the CDR3, is GAGVSQSPRYKVAKRGQDVALRCDPISGHVSLFWYQQALGQGPEFLTYFQNEAQLDKSGLPSDRFFAERPEGSVSTLKIQRTQQEDSAVYLCASSYGLAGGSSYNEQFFGPGTRLTVL.

This clonotype was detected a few times. V gene TRBV7-9 combines with J gene TRBJ2-7, with TRBD2 matching over 9 bases. The CDR3 is 17 residues long. Germline CDR1 reads SEHNR; CDR2 reads FQNEAQ (reference sequence). V shed 4 bases and J 6 bases; nucleotides not matched to a gene: 16. This chain's CDR3 is CASSSTSGHNGGPEQYF. DNA for the CDR3: TGTGCCAGCAGCTCGACTAGCGGACACAACGGGGGTCCCGAGCAGTACTTC.

The CDR3 DNA reads as TGCAGCGTTGTGGTTAGCTCCTACAATGAGCAGTTCTTC. Amino acid sequence: CSVVVSSYNEQFF. The chain couples TRBV29-1 to TRBJ2-1; D uncertain. Trimming pared 4 bases from V and 0 bases from J, leaving 7 bases between. This CDR3 is built from 13 residues. Germline CDR1 reads SQVTM; CDR2 reads ANQGSEA.

The chain recombines TRBV5-1 with TRBJ2-3; the match to TRBD2 covers 10 bases. Germline values: CDR1 SGHRS, CDR2 YFSETQ. The J segment lost 6 bases and the V segment lost 4 bases, leaving 8 bases of the junction unmatched. The CDR3 runs to 15 residues. The CDR3 here is CASSPKAGGPDTQYF. Written as DNA, the CDR3 is TGCGCCAGCAGCCCCAAAGCGGGGGGGCCGGATACGCAGTATTTT.

The chain recombines TRBV28 with TRBJ1-6, with 9 nucleotides matching TRBD1. J lost 9 bases, V lost 5 bases, and 8 bases had no gene match. The CDR3 extends over 15 amino acids. Germline CDR1 is MDHEN and CDR2 is SYDVKM. In DNA form, the CDR3 reads TGTGCCAGCAGTCTGGGACAGGGCCTTCGTTCACCCCTCCACTTT. Translated, it gives CASSLGQGLRSPLHF.

The V call is TRBV27, the J call TRBJ1-6, with TRBD1 identical over 7 bases. Germline values: CDR1 MNHEY, CDR2 SMNVEV (reference sequence). The CDR3 has 15 amino acids. Trimming at V came to 6 bases and at J to 9 bases, leaving 11 bases not matched to a gene. The CDR3 sequence: CASSPRQGDSSPLHF. For the CDR3, the DNA is TGTGCCAGCAGCCCCCGGCAGGGGGATTCTTCACCCCTCCACTTT.

The gene calls are TRBV5-1 and TRBJ2-3; D not resolved. Germline-derived CDR1 and CDR2 are SGHRS and YFSETQ. The V end lost 4 bases, the J end lost 3 bases, and 15 bases lay between the germline ends. The CDR3 is made up of 15 amino acids. The CDR3 bases are TGCGCCAGCAGCCCTCGGGCGGATCGGACAGATACGCAGTATTTT. It is translated as CASSPRADRTDTQYF.

This clonotype was detected a few times. The rearrangement links TRBV29-1 to TRBJ2-7, with 8 nucleotides matching TRBD1. J was trimmed by 3 bases and V by 7 bases; bases with no gene match: 8. The CDR3 has 13 amino acids. The germline CDR1 and CDR2 sequences are SQVTM and ANQGSEA. CDR3 in DNA: TGCAGCGCTTTAGGGACAGGCTACTACGAGCAGTACTTC. It is translated as CSALGTGYYEQYF.

This rearrangement joins TRBV30 to TRBJ2-7; D remains unclear. The CDR3 consists of 13 residues. V lost 5 bases, J lost 2 bases, and 13 bases lay in between. Germline V CDR1 and CDR2: GTSNPN, SVGIG (reference sequence). Here the CDR3 DNA reads TGTGCCTGGGCTCTTGGGGTCGCCTACGAGCAGTACTTC. Its protein product is CAWALGVAYEQYF.

This clonotype appeared a single time. The chain links TRBV3-1 to TRBJ1-4, with D uncertain. Trimming left V 4 bases short and J 8 bases short, with 20 bases between. Per the germline V gene, CDR1 is LGHDT and CDR2 is YNNKEL (reference sequence). The CDR3 sequence is 16 residues long. The CDR3: CASSPNLGYGEEKLFF. In nucleotides, the CDR3 is TGTGCCAGCAGCCCCAACTTAGGGTATGGAGAAGAAAAACTGTTTTTT.

The chain is built from TRBV10-3 and TRBJ2-3; D not resolved. Germline V gives CDR1 ENHRY, CDR2 SYGVKD. This CDR3 is 13 amino acids long. V shed 3 bases and J shed 6 bases, with 10 bases lying between them. DNA for the CDR3: TGTGCCATCAGTGAACGGGCCGAGGATACGCAGTATTTT. This translates into CAISERAEDTQYF.

This clonotype was counted a few times. V and J are TRBV2 and TRBJ2-7; 10 bases are shared with TRBD2. V was clipped by 6 bases and J by 3 bases; unmatched bases: 17. CDR1 and CDR2 (germline): SNHLY, FYNNEI. CDR3 length: 18 residues. The CDR3 spells CASSARRLAGVRYYEQYF. Written as DNA, the CDR3 is TGTGCCAGCAGCGCGAGGCGGCTAGCGGGGGTCCGATACTACGAGCAGTACTTC.

This chain uses TRBV20-1 with TRBJ2-1; a possible D gene is TRBD2 (5 bases). The end of the DNA is better explained by TRBJ2-7, so the J call may be wrong. Germline V gene sequence: CDR1 DFQATT, CDR2 SNEGSKA (reference sequence). The CDR3 sequence is 14 residues long. The CDR3 region is CSATPAGLSYEQYF. The CDR3 nucleotides are TGCAGTGCTACCCCGGCCGGACTTAGTTACGAGCAGTACTTC.

V is TRBV6-6 and J is TRBJ2-1; a weak D match, TRBD2 (5 bases). This CDR3 spans 14 amino acids. V was cut by 6 bases and J by 1 base, with 10 bases left in between. CDR1 is MNHNY, CDR2 SVGAGI, per germline (reference sequence). CDR3 residues: CASRADTSYNEQFF. In nucleotides, the CDR3 is TGTGCCAGCAGAGCGGATACTTCCTACAATGAGCAGTTCTTC.

V gene TRBV6-6 combines with J gene TRBJ1-2, with D unclear. The CDR3 totals 12 residues. Germline V gives CDR1 MNHNY, CDR2 SVGAGI (reference sequence). Trimming shortened V by 5 bases and J by 5 bases, and 9 bases separated the two germline ends. The CDR3 spells CASSTRLYGYTF. As DNA, the CDR3 is TGTGCCAGCAGTACCAGACTTTATGGCTACACCTTC.

This clonotype was picked up a small number of times. The chain combines TRBV28 with TRBJ2-4; 7 bases are shared with TRBD2. CDR3 size: 13 residues. V was pared by 6 bases and J by 7 bases, with 6 bases of the junction left unmatched. Germline V gives CDR1 MDHEN, CDR2 SYDVKM. The CDR3 sequence is CASRGRVSNIQYF. The CDR3, as DNA: TGTGCCAGCAGAGGGAGGGTATCGAACATTCAGTACTTC.

This clonotype was seen more than once but under ten times. V gene TRBV4-1 combines with J gene TRBJ2-1; D may be TRBD1 or TRBD2 (5 bases each). V lost 1 base to trimming and J lost 5 bases, with 15 bases between them. Germline V lookup: CDR1 MGHRA, CDR2 YSYEKL. The CDR3 contains 16 residues. The chain's CDR3 is CASSQAGTSPHNEQFF. The CDR3 region has the DNA TGCGCCAGCAGCCAAGCCGGGACCTCACCCCACAATGAGCAGTTCTTC.

The chain employs TRBV2 and TRBJ2-3, with D unresolved. V was shortened by 4 bases and J by 4 bases, with 12 bases between the two germline ends. In germline, CDR1 is SNHLY, CDR2 FYNNEI. This CDR3 contains 14 residues. This CDR3 reads CASSGLRGSDTQYF. Written as DNA, the CDR3 is TGTGCCAGCAGTGGCCTTCGAGGATCAGATACGCAGTATTTT.

This clonotype was recorded a few times. The chain is built from TRBV12-3 or TRBV12-4 and TRBJ2-5; a weak D match, TRBD2 (5 bases). This CDR3 has 13 residues. V was shortened by 1 base and J by 5 bases, with 8 bases between the two germline ends. The CDR3 nucleotides read TGTGCCAGCAGTTTAGAACCGGGGGAGACCCAGTACTTC. Encoded protein: CASSLEPGETQYF.

The chain has TRBV3-1 and TRBJ2-7, with TRBD2 matching 9 bases. The V gene end was trimmed by 3 bases and the J gene end by 1 base; junction bases not matched to a gene: 7. This CDR3 is 16 amino acids long. Germline lookup yields CDR1 LGHDT and CDR2 YNNKEL (reference sequence). Here the CDR3 reads CASSQGTSRLSYEQYF. The DNA of the CDR3 is TGTGCCAGCAGCCAGGGGACTAGCAGACTATCCTACGAGCAGTACTTC.

This sequence joins TRBV28 and TRBJ2-1; the D gene is possibly TRBD1 (6 bases). This CDR3 has 15 residues. Deletions cut 2 bases from V and 3 bases from J, with 11 bases between. Germline assignment: CDR1 MDHEN and CDR2 SYDVKM. The CDR3 coding sequence is TGTGCCAGCAGTTTACTAGGGACAAACTACAATGAGCAGTTCTTC. Translation: CASSLLGTNYNEQFF.

The V and J genes are TRBV11-2 and TRBJ2-3; the D gene is possibly TRBD1 (6 bases). Between the trimmed V and J ends, which lost 5 bases and 0 bases, there was a span of 21 bases. CDR1 and CDR2 (germline): SGHAT, FQNNGV. This CDR3 has 18 residues. The CDR3 DNA sequence: TGTGCCAGCAGCACCCCATGGGTTAGACAGGTCAGCACAGATACGCAGTATTTT. It encodes CASSTPWVRQVSTDTQYF.

The chain employs TRBV2 and TRBJ2-1; unclear D gene. The germline CDR1 and CDR2 sequences are SNHLY and FYNNEI. Trimming stripped 2 bases from V and 9 bases from J, with 11 bases between. This CDR3 comprises 13 residues. Written as DNA, the CDR3 is TGTGCCAGCAGTGAAAGGGTCCCGGCTGAGCAGTTCTTC. Amino acids: CASSERVPAEQFF.

This chain joins TRBV10-3 and TRBJ2-3, with a possible D match to TRBD1 (5 bases). Trimming left V 9 bases short and J 6 bases short, with 10 bases between. The CDR3 spans 11 residues. The germline gives CDR1 ENHRY, CDR2 SYGVKD. The CDR3 spells CAIQKGDTQYF. DNA for the CDR3: TGTGCCATACAAAAGGGGGATACGCAGTATTTT.